The clone carrying this TCR beta chain has ten or more counts. From the PCR reads, TCRdb called clonotypes with MiXCR, one entry per CDR3 protein. The sample has tens of thousands of distinct CDR3 sequences; 17% are singletons. These data come from a study of molecular identifiers for immune sequencing clone quantification. Background on the study: Five portions were made in replicates from RNA of roughly 20,000 or 100,000 naive CD8 cells, and four underwent sequencing.

CDR3 length: 14 amino acids. Germline V gene lookup returns CDR1 MDHEN and CDR2 SYDVKM. V shed 6 bases and J 11 bases; nucleotides not matched to a gene: 10. The sequenced sample consisted of naive CD8+ T cells from blood, with Jurkat cell RNA spiked in. Described subset: FACS-sorted CD8+CD4-CCR7+CD45RA+ naive T cells. This clonotype was sampled from a human donor in good health. Some libraries in this study had Jurkat cell RNA spiked in. The chain recombines TRBV28 with TRBJ1-2, with 12 bases aligning to TRBD1. The CDR3 DNA follows: TGTGCCAGCAGCCTGGGACAGGGGGCTTTGTGGTACACCTTC. This gives the protein CASSLGQGALWYTF.